The T cell receptor (beta chain) described here comes from a study of T cells in Graves' hyperthyroidism and ophthalmopathy. Notes on the study in general: Within blood appeared most thyroid clonotypes that had expanded above 0.001.

In germline, CDR1 is SGHNT, CDR2 YYREEE (reference sequence). Trimming at V came to 1 base and at J to 4 bases, leaving 17 bases not matched to a gene. The length of the CDR3 is 19 residues. Newly diagnosed hyperthyroidism, duration under 2 months, in patients aged 18 to 65. Lactation, pregnancy, other autoimmune disease or uncontrolled infection excluded patients. Each diagnosis drew on symptoms, thyroxine, TRAb, thyroid ultrasound and orbital computed tomography findings. Turning to this clonotype: Its antigen is as yet unknown.

The source material, RNA transcripts, was used to amplify TCR beta CDR3 regions. The HTBI primer set drove a first-round RT-PCR of the TCR CDR3. TCRdb redid the calling of the multiplex PCR reads with MiXCR, one entry per CDR3 protein. Of 300,000 or so distinct CDR3 sequences listed, 15% to 20% are singletons. The rearrangement links TRBV5-4 to TRBJ1-1; TRBD1 matches at 9 bases. The source material was blood. The sequence came from a woman aged 45-59 years with Graves' hyperthyroidism. The DNA of the CDR3 is TGTGCCAGCAGCTTGAGTCCCTGGGACAGGGCGTTGTTAAGCACTGAAGCTTTCTTT. Translating gives CASSLSPWDRALLSTEAFF. Combining the CDR3 with reference TRBV5-4 and TRBJ1-1 gives the whole variable domain ETGVTQSPTHLIKTRGQQVTLRCSSQSGHNTVSWYQQALGQGPQFIFQYYREEENGRGNFPPRFSGLQFPNYSSELNVNALELDDSALYLCASSLSPWDRALLSTEAFFGQGTRLTVV.